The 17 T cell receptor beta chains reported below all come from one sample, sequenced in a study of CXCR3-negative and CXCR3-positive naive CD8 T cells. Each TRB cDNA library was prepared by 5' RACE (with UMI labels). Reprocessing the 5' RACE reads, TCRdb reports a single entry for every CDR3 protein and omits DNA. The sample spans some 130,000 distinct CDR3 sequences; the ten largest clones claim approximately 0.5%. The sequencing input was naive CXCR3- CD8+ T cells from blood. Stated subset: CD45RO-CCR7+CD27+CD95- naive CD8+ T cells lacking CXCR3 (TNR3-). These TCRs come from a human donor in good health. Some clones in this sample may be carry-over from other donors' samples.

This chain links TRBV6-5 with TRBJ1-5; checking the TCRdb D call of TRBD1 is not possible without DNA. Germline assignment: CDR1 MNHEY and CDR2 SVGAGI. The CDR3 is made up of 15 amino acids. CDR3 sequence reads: CASSYSGGPGQPQHF.

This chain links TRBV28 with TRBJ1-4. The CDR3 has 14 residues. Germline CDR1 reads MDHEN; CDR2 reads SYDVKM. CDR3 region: CASSLVYSGEKLFF.

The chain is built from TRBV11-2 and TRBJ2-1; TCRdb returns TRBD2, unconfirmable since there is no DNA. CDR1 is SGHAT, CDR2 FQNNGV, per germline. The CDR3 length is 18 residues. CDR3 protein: CASSPRDRGLAGGNEQFF.

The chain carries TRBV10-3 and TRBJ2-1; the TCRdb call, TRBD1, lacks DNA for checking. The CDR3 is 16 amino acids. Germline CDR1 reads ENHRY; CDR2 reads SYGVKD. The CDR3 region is CAISESPGQGVQEQFF.

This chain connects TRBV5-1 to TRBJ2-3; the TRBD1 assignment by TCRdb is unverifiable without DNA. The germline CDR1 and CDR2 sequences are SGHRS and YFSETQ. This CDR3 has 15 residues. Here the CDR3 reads CASSLEQGHTDTQYF.

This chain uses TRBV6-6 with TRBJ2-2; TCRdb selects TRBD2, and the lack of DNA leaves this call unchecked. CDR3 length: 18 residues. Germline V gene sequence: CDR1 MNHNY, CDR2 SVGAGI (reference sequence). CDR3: CASTPGGAGGPITGELFF.

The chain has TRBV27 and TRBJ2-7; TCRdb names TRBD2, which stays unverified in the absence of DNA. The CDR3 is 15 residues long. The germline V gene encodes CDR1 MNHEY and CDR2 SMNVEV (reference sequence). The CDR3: CASSLYPSGGYEQYF.

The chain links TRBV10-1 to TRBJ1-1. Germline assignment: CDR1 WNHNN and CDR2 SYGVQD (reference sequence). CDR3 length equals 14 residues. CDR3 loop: CASSPSGLGTEAFF.

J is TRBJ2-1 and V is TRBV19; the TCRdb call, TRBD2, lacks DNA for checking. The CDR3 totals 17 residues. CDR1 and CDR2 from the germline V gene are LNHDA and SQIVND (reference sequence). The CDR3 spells CASSNPGGAPPYNEQFF.

The CDR3 protein is CASSPQGIGWEGQFF. The gene calls are TRBV9 and TRBJ2-1; the TCRdb D gene call, TRBD2, has no DNA to confirm it. The CDR3 contains 15 residues. CDR1 is SGDLS and CDR2 is YYNGEE in the germline V gene.

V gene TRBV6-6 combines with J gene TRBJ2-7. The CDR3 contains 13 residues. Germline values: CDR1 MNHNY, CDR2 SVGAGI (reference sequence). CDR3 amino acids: CASSTVGSYEQYF.

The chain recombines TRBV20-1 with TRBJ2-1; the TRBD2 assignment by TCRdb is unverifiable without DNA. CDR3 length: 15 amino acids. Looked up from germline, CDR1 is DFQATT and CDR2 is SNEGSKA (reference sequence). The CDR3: CSARGRSSGLNEQFF.

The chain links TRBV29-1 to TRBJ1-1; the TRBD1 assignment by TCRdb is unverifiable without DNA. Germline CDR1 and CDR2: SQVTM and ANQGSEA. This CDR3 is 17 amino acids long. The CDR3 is CSVEDWGRGRVNTEAFF.

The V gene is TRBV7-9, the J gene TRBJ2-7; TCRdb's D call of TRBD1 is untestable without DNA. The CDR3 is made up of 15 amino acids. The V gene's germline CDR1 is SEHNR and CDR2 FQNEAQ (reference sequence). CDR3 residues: CASSLAQGPGKEQYF.

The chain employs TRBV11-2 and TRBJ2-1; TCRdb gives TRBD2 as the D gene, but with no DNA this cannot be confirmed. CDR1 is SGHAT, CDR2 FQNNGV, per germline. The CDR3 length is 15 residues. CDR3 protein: CASSSLSGPYNEQFF.

The CDR3 reads CASKVARANTGELFF. This chain uses TRBV10-1 with TRBJ2-2. This CDR3 has 15 amino acids. The germline gives CDR1 WNHNN, CDR2 SYGVQD (reference sequence).

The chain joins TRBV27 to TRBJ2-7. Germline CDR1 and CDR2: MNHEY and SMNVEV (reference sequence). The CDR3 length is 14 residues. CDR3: CASSLSLVSYEQYF.